This T cell receptor beta chain was observed in a study of shared clonotypes between healthy human individuals (dated by TCRdb to the early 2020s). For context, the study as a whole: The cohort included a few men and a couple of women between 18 and 49 years of age. Different laboratories and diverse techniques were used to prepare libraries and sequence TCR repertoires, to increase sequencing depth and limit assay-specific biases. To estimate repertoire size and how much clonotypes are shared between individuals, the study performed deep sequencing of blood TCR repertoires from roughly five healthy adults. Between about 0.94 and 8.9 billion PBMCs per donor were obtained by leukapheresis.

The donors were healthy, HIV-negative adults who had no recently reported acute infections or vaccinations. Only Caucasian adults living in Nashville, Tennessee, USA were represented among the donors. For unsorted samples, some 90 million PBMCs were counted and genomic DNA was extracted with the QIAamp DNA Blood Mini kit. After blood collection by leukapheresis, PBMCs were isolated using Ficoll-Histopaque density gradient centrifugation and then cryopreserved in the vapor phase of liquid nitrogen. V is reduced by 6 bases and J by 5 bases, leaving a spacing of 23 bases between them. The CDR3 measures 17 amino acids from cysteine to phenylalanine. Only the CDR3 portion is preserved as DNA: 51 bases, with reading frame beginning at the first base. CDR1 and CDR2, per the germline V gene, are SGDLS and YYNGEE. What the research found in general, with its limitations: Pairwise subsampling indicated that sequencing depth was expected to affect the degree of clonotype sharing among donors. Sampling was limited to blood, and TCR repertoires in tissue likely differ from TCR repertoires in blood. The genetic and exposure-history diversity represented was limited by the small number of donors.

Points on this clone: This clone's antigen is unknown. Nothing much larger sits one base from this clone, and base qualities are not available.

Using the deep immunoSEQ assay, multiplex PCR amplified TCR CDR3 regions from genomic DNA. Genomic DNA extracted from each cell subset was distributed evenly over all wells of several immunoSEQ 96-well plates, and each plate served as one replicate. For unsorted PBMC, each replicate PCR was loaded with approximately 330 ng genomic DNA, equivalent to roughly 31,000 T cell genomes. Ten immunoSEQ deep assay plates were used to sequence the unsorted PBMC genomic DNA. The purified libraries were quantified using a Qubit 3.0 fluorometer, sized with a Bioanalyzer 2100, and then quantified again using the KAPA Library Quantification kit. Every immunoSEQ 96-well plate was sequenced on a dedicated single-read 150-cycle Illumina NextSeq 550 flow cell. The study's processing was this. Because the immunoSEQ output held only junctional sequences and lacked quality scores, the filtering could not match the filtering applied to full-length reads. Sequences were annotated with PyIR, a Python wrapper for IgBLAST v1.9, using IMGT germline references to assign V/J genes and CDR3. Reads with weak V/J assignments (E-value above 1e-6), missing CDR3, stop codons, out-of-frame junctions, or ambiguous translated residues were removed. V3J clonotypes were defined by identical inferred V gene, J gene, and CDR3 amino acid sequence. To compute the percentage overlap between repertoires, the number of shared unique clonotypes was divided by the size of the smaller repertoire. Three approaches were used to assess repertoire richness: RTK rarefaction, the Chao1 estimator, and Recon v2.1 estimates of unobserved clonotypes. TCRdb took over this immuneACCESS table, retaining in-frame rearrangements with V and J assigned. Such tables are incomplete; in checked studies, under half of the missing clones stem from an unresolved V gene, and the remainder is unexplained. The V and J calls and clone size come from that table; D and trimming were worked out from the DNA. The sample records roughly 510,000 clones, 60% to 80% of which are singletons. Of the sample, around 13% is held by the ten largest clones.

The specimen was PBMCs. Rearrangement joined TRBV9 to TRBJ2-2; perhaps TRBD2 is the D gene, with 6 bases matching. This TCR derives from a woman in her thirties or forties in good health. Some clones in this sample may be carry-over from other donors' samples. The DNA reads as follows: TGTGCCAGCACCATGGGGGACTCTCGCCGGGGAACCGGGGAGCTGTTTTTT. This gives the protein CASTMGDSRRGTGELFF.